The 11 T cell receptor beta chains given below trace back to one sample, sequenced in a study of blood T cell repertoires in COVID-19. The table came from immunoSEQ multiplex PCR; TCRdb's copy has only in-frame clones and leaves some out. The table includes tens of thousands of clones, about nine tenths detected once. Sequencing was done on a sample of peripheral blood. These receptors were obtained from a man over 45 with active COVID-19.

This chain connects TRBV6-2 or TRBV6-3 to TRBJ1-1; no definite D call. Germline CDR1 and CDR2: MNHEY and SVGEGT. The ends were cut back, 2 bases at V and 0 bases at J, with 13 bases in the middle. This CDR3 has 16 residues. DNA of the CDR3: TGTGCCAGCAGTTACCCGACATCGGGGATGAACACTGAAGCTTTCTTT. Translation gives CASSYPTSGMNTEAFF.

The V call is TRBV7-8, the J call TRBJ2-7; D possibly corresponds to TRBD1 (5 bases). Germline CDR1 is SGHVS and CDR2 is FQNEAQ. Trimming pared 0 bases from V and 3 bases from J, leaving 9 bases between. The CDR3 loop spans 14 amino acids. The CDR3 region has the DNA TGTGCCAGCAGCTTAGCTAAGACAGTCTACGAGCAGTACTTC. It codes for CASSLAKTVYEQYF.

CDR3 region: CASSGGLVPYNEQFF. CDR3 DNA: TGTGCCAGCAGTGGGGGACTAGTTCCCTACAATGAGCAGTTCTTC. V is TRBV2 and J is TRBJ2-1, with TRBD2 matching over 8 bases. CDR1 SNHLY and CDR2 FYNNEI come from the germline V gene. The CDR3 sequence is 15 residues long. Trimming removed 4 bases from V and 2 bases from J; junction bases left unmatched: 4.

This clone has more than one count but fewer than ten. The rearrangement links TRBV25-1 to TRBJ1-5, with 9 bases aligning to TRBD1. This CDR3 spans 14 amino acids. From germline, CDR1 is MGHDK and CDR2 SYGVNS. The V and J ends lost 4 bases and 2 bases, in that order; junction bases with no gene match: 0. In nucleotides, the CDR3 is TGTGCCAGCAGTGGGACAGGGGGCAATCAGCCCCAGCATTTT. Protein: CASSGTGGNQPQHF.

The chain is built from TRBV7-9 and TRBJ2-5; 7 bases are a match to TRBD1. CDR1 and CDR2 (germline): SEHNR, FQNEAQ (reference sequence). Trimming took 5 bases from V and 1 from J; bases not matched to a gene: 13. The CDR3 runs 17 residues. CDR3 coding DNA: TGTGCCAGCAGCCGGCGTAGCGTATCAGGGGGCCAAGAGACCCAGTACTTC. It yields the protein CASSRRSVSGGQETQYF.

The chain is built from TRBV5-4 and TRBJ2-3; 11 nucleotides agree with TRBD1. After removal of 5 bases from V and 4 bases from J, the junction contained 6 bases not matched to a gene. The CDR3 covers 15 residues. Looked up from germline, CDR1 is SGHNT and CDR2 is YYREEE (reference sequence). DNA for the CDR3: TGTGCCAGCAGTTCTGGGACAGGGGGTTCAGATACGCAGTATTTT. Its translation is CASSSGTGGSDTQYF.

The J gene is TRBJ2-1, the V gene TRBV4-2; 7 nucleotides line up with TRBD1. There are 13 residues in the CDR3. The germline CDR1 and CDR2 sequences are LGHNA and YNFKEQ. Trimming at V came to 2 bases and at J to 13 bases, leaving 8 bases not matched to a gene. CDR3 in amino acids: CASSQNDRESQFF. The CDR3 region has the DNA TGTGCCAGCAGCCAAAATGACAGGGAATCTCAGTTCTTC.

The table lists this clone with a few counts. This chain uses TRBV24-1 with TRBJ2-1; possible D gene TRBD2, 6 bases. The CDR3 extends over 15 amino acids. Germline-derived CDR1 and CDR2 are KGHDR and SFDVKD. The germline V and J ends were trimmed by 3 bases and 0 bases, with 8 bases remaining between them. CDR3 amino acids: CATSDAGSSYNEQFF. In DNA form, the CDR3 reads TGTGCCACCAGTGATGCGGGGAGCTCCTACAATGAGCAGTTCTTC.

This clone appeared once. J is TRBJ2-3 and V is TRBV28; 10 bases align to TRBD2. CDR3 length: 19 amino acids. CDR1 MDHEN and CDR2 SYDVKM come from the germline V gene. V was pared by 1 base and J by 0 bases, with 10 bases of the junction left unmatched. CDR3 nucleotide sequence: TGTGCCAGCAGTTTATTCTCTGGTCTAGCGGGGGCAAGCACAGATACGCAGTATTTT. This gives the protein CASSLFSGLAGASTDTQYF.

The CDR3 region is CASSRTSGRAGELFF. For the CDR3, the DNA is TGTGCCAGCAGCCGTACTAGCGGGAGGGCCGGGGAGCTGTTTTTT. V is TRBV7-2 and J is TRBJ2-2; TRBD2 matches at 13 bases. Per germline, CDR1 SGHTA and CDR2 FQGNSA. The CDR3 loop spans 15 amino acids. V shed 5 bases, J shed 6 bases, and the junction held 3 bases outside the gene matches.

In DNA form, the CDR3 reads TGTGCCAGCAGCATTTGGGACAGGGCTAGCACAGATACGCAGTATTTT. Translated, it gives CASSIWDRASTDTQYF. This chain links TRBV11-3 with TRBJ2-3, with 9 nucleotides matching TRBD1. Germline trimming cut 5 bases from V and 0 bases from J; bases unmatched to any gene: 6. This CDR3 spans 16 amino acids. The germline V gene has CDR1 SGHNT and CDR2 YENEEA.